This TCR beta chain stems from a study of PD-1 blockade in classical Hodgkin lymphoma. Across the study: It was nivolumab at 3 mg/kg, given intravenously every 2 weeks, that patients received.

Study outcomes and limitations: Among the patients, those starting nivolumab under 1 year after ASCT were excluded. Complete responders matched newly diagnosed patients in baseline diversity.

Some clones are missing from TCRdb's copy, which holds only in-frame ones; the method was immunoSEQ multiplex PCR. The sample holds 98,000 or so clones, about nine tenths seen once. This clone was seen only once. Its antigen is not identified. CDR1 is SGHTA and CDR2 is FQGNSA in the germline V gene. The V and J ends lost 1 base and 3 bases respectively, with 10 bases between them. The CDR3 spans 14 residues. Exposure to brentuximab vedotin varied, and each patient had relapsed following autologous stem cell transplantation. Complete response, partial response or progressive disease was recorded as best response.

The clonotype was recovered from a human donor with classical Hodgkin lymphoma. This chain connects TRBV7-2 to TRBJ2-7, with no clear D. Sequenced here: peripheral blood mononuclear cells (PBMCs), sampled before the second cycle of nivolumab. CDR3 loop: CASSLGAVDYEQYF. In DNA form, the CDR3 reads TGTGCCAGCAGCTTAGGGGCGGTTGACTACGAGCAGTACTTC.